This TCR beta chain was obtained from a study of blood T cell repertoires in COVID-19. Study information: Sources were T cells, B-cell-depleted T cells, or PBMCs; the material itself was cDNA or gDNA.

CDR3 length equals 15 residues. With 6 bases clipped from V and 2 bases from J, the junction kept 6 bases outside the gene matches. From germline, CDR1 is MNHEY and CDR2 SMNVEV (reference sequence). TCRdb keeps only in-frame clones here, not all; method: immunoSEQ multiplex PCR. The sample includes some 380,000 clones, 88% of them seen just once. The receptor comes from a woman in her 40s with acute COVID-19. The chain has TRBV27 and TRBJ1-5; 8 positions match TRBD1. Source material: PBMCs or T cells enriched from blood (not recorded which). CDR3 in DNA: TGTGCCAGCAGATTGGACAGGGTGGGCAATCAGCCCCAGCATTTT. Its translation: CASRLDRVGNQPQHF.